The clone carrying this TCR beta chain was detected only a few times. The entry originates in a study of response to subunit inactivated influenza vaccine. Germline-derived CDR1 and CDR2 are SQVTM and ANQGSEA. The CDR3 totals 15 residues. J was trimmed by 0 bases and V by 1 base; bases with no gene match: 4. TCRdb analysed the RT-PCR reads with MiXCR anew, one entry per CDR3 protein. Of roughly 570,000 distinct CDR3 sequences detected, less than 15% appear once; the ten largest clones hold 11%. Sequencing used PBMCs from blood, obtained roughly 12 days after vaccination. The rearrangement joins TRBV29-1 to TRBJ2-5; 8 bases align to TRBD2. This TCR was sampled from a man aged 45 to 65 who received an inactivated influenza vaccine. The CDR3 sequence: CSVEGLAQHQETQYF. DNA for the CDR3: TGCAGCGTTGAAGGACTAGCGCAACACCAAGAGACCCAGTACTTC.